The source of this TCR beta chain is a study of neurological immune-mediated disorders. Broader study findings: Among expanded clones, no CDR3 amino acid sequences were shared across subjects, a pattern suggesting private repertoires in all groups. HTLV-1-associated myelopathy displayed the greatest TCR clonal expansion, and multiple sclerosis exhibited the smallest, lower than that of healthy controls.

Many counts were recorded for this clonotype. Antigen specificity is unknown. MiXCR, applied by TCRdb to the 5' RACE reads, yields one record per CDR3 protein. The sample contains 75,000 to 90,000 distinct CDR3 sequences, under 13% of which appear only once. The CDR3 runs to 19 residues. The germline gives CDR1 SGHDT, CDR2 YYEEEE. Trimming removed 4 bases at V and 5 bases at J, with 30 bases between. A blood bank in Maryland, USA, provided the volunteers who served as healthy controls. Sequences were obtained from PBMCs. The TCR originated in a middle-aged man in good health. The gene calls are TRBV5-6 and TRBJ2-5, with D possibly called TRBD1 or TRBD2 (5 bases each). Written as DNA, the CDR3 is TGTGCCAGCAGCCTCATCGGGGCAGGGAGAAGAATAAGGCGGGAGACCCAGTACTTC. This codes for CASSLIGAGRRIRRETQYF.